This TCR beta chain stems from a study of blood T cell repertoires in COVID-19. About the research overall: The study drew acute and convalescent COVID-19 samples from the United States, Italy and Spain.

The CDR3 has 15 amino acids. Germline V gene sequence: CDR1 KGHSH, CDR2 LQKENI. J lost 7 bases, V lost 3 bases, and 8 bases had no gene match. Method: immunoSEQ multiplex PCR; TCRdb's copy keeps in-frame clones and lacks some. The data contain approximately 55,000 clones, over 75% of them seen just once; the ten biggest clones take up roughly 7.1%. Sequencing was performed on peripheral blood. The chain is built from TRBV18 and TRBJ2-7, with TRBD1 matching 11 bases. This clonotype was sampled from a man in his fifties or sixties with active COVID-19. The CDR3 reads CASSPSDRGPREQYF. CDR3 coding DNA: TGTGCCAGCTCACCCTCGGACAGGGGGCCACGGGAGCAGTACTTC.